Presented here are 13 T cell receptor beta chains from one specimen sequenced in a study of molecular identifiers for immune sequencing clone quantification (dated by TCRdb to the late 2010s). Libraries came from PCR. Sequencing was carried out with an Illumina HiSeq 4000. TCRdb itself trimmed the public reads at Q25 with fastp, ran MiXCR and retained productive beta chains. Each record represents a unique CDR3 protein, reported with the most common genes and DNA among its rows. The sample table records about 640,000 distinct CDR3 sequences; just under 20% of these occur just once. The ten biggest clones cover approximately 0.9% of the sample. Sequenced sample: naive CD8+ T cells from blood, with Jurkat cell RNA spiked in. Reading the label with the study, this specimen's cell subset or site is: FACS-sorted CD8+CD4-CCR7+CD45RA+ naive T cells. The origin of the receptors is a human donor in good health. Some libraries in this study had Jurkat cell RNA spiked in.

This clonotype was recorded at least ten times. V usage is TRBV28 and J usage is TRBJ2-7; no clear D. The V end was cut by 1 base, the J end by 6 bases, with 4 bases between. In germline, CDR1 is MDHEN, CDR2 SYDVKM. This CDR3 contains 11 residues. DNA of the CDR3: TGTGCCAGCAGTTTATTGGTCGAGCAGTACTTC. Its protein is CASSLLVEQYF.

The chain combines TRBV10-2 with TRBJ2-7; possibly TRBD2 for D (6 bases). The length of the CDR3 is 11 residues. Germline loops: CDR1 WSHSY, CDR2 SAAADI. V lost 8 bases, J lost 3 bases, and 8 bases lay in between. CDR3 amino acids: CASGDFYEQYF. The CDR3 DNA is TGCGCCAGCGGGGACTTCTACGAGCAGTACTTC.

The genes are TRBV5-1 and TRBJ2-2; D gene unclear. Trimming cost V 7 bases and J 5 bases, with 18 bases left between them. CDR3 length: 15 residues. Germline-derived CDR1 and CDR2 are SGHRS and YFSETQ. The CDR3 reads CASLPGQRRTGELFF. CDR3 in DNA: TGCGCCAGCCTCCCCGGGCAAAGGCGGACCGGGGAGCTGTTTTTT. Supplemented by reference TRBV5-1 and TRBJ2-2, the full variable domain reads KAGVTQTPRYLIKTRGQQVTLSCSPISGHRSVSWYQQTPGQGLQFLFEYFSETQRNKGNFPGRFSGRQFSNSRSEMNVSTLELGDSALYLCASLPGQRRTGELFFGEGSRLTVL.

Many counts were recorded for this clonotype. This sequence joins TRBV7-6 and TRBJ2-3; D could derive from TRBD1 or TRBD2 (6 bases each). Trimming took 1 base from V and 4 from J, leaving 12 bases between them. CDR3 length equals 15 residues. Germline CDR1 SGHVS, CDR2 FNYEAQ. DNA of the CDR3: TGTGCCAGCAGCTTAGGGGGGGCGAGGGCAGATACGCAGTATTTT. Translating gives CASSLGGARADTQYF.

This clonotype was counted at least ten times. The chain links TRBV5-1 to TRBJ1-1; no clear D. The CDR3 spans 15 residues. V was shortened by 1 base and J by 1 base, with 11 bases between the two germline ends. From germline, CDR1 is SGHRS and CDR2 YFSETQ. The DNA for the CDR3 is TGCGCCAGCAGCTTGTTCACCAGCCCGAACACTGAAGCTTTCTTT. Its protein is CASSLFTSPNTEAFF.

In its sample, this clonotype was seen many times. The chain uses TRBV28 and TRBJ2-7; perhaps TRBD1 as D (5 bases). Germline CDR1 and CDR2: MDHEN and SYDVKM. The CDR3 covers 15 residues. Between the trimmed V and J ends, which lost 6 bases and 0 bases, there was a span of 15 bases. The CDR3 DNA is TGTGCCAGCAGCTATAGGGGCCTGAGCTCCTACGAGCAGTACTTC. Residues: CASSYRGLSSYEQYF.

Regarding this clonotype: The junction does not match germline at one end; this may be a read error. The chain is built from TRBV20-1 and TRBJ2-7; D might be TRBD1 (5 bases). The CDR3 covers 13 residues. CDR1 is DFQATT and CDR2 is SNEGSKA in the germline V gene (reference sequence). CDR3 coding DNA: TGCAGTGCTAGGGCAGGGTGGTCCTACGAGCAGCACTTC. Translating it yields CSARAGWSYEQHF.

CDR3 region: CASSFTSSHEQYF. The CDR3 coding sequence is TGTGCCAGCAGTTTCACTAGCAGCCACGAGCAGTACTTC. The gene calls are TRBV6-5 and TRBJ2-7; possibly TRBD2 for D (6 bases). The CDR3 covers 13 residues. The germline V gene has CDR1 MNHEY and CDR2 SVGAGI. V was pared by 4 bases and J by 5 bases, with 12 bases between.

The chain recombines TRBV4-1 with TRBJ2-7; no definite D call. Looked up from germline, CDR1 is MGHRA and CDR2 is YSYEKL. The CDR3 consists of 14 residues. Deletions cut 8 bases from V and 0 bases from J, with 14 bases between. CDR3 region: CASGPARSSYEQYF. In nucleotides, the CDR3 is TGCGCCAGCGGCCCGGCGAGAAGCTCCTACGAGCAGTACTTC.

In this sample, this clonotype turned up a few times. A read error is likely, as this CDR3 ends without the conserved phenylalanine or tryptophan. The J gene is TRBJ2-5, the V gene TRBV5-6; D gene unclear. Germline V gene sequence: CDR1 SGHDT, CDR2 YYEEEE. This CDR3 is built from 13 residues. V shed 0 bases and J shed 3 bases, with 6 bases lying between them. DNA of the CDR3: TGTGCCAGCAGCTTGGATATAGAAGAGACCCAGTACTGC. Its protein is CASSLDIEETQYC.

For this clonotype: Since a much larger clone is just one base distant, this may be a read error. The CDR3 region has the DNA TGCGCCAGCAGCTTGGTCACAAGGAACGAGCAGTACTTC. This codes for CASSLVTRNEQYF. The chain has TRBV5-1 and TRBJ2-7, with D unresolved. V was shortened by 0 bases and J by 5 bases, with 9 bases between the two germline ends. Germline V gives CDR1 SGHRS, CDR2 YFSETQ. The CDR3 is 13 residues long.

This clonotype was picked up many times. The V call is TRBV7-9, the J call TRBJ1-2, with 9 positions matching TRBD1. The CDR3 loop spans 14 amino acids. Germline-derived CDR1 and CDR2 are SEHNR and FQNEAQ (reference sequence). V shed 4 bases and J 8 bases; nucleotides not matched to a gene: 8. The CDR3: CASSSPGQGIGYTF. The CDR3 coding sequence is TGTGCCAGCAGCTCACCGGGACAGGGAATAGGCTACACCTTC.

Regarding this clonotype: A much more abundant neighbour one base away suggests this may be a read error. The chain combines TRBV7-6 with TRBJ2-2; D gene ambiguous. Germline assignment: CDR1 SGHVS and CDR2 FNYEAQ. The germline V and J ends were trimmed by 1 base and 10 bases, with 7 bases remaining between them. The CDR3 sequence is 12 residues long. The CDR3 nucleotides read TGTGCCAGCAGCTTAGGCTTCGAGGAGCTGTTTTTT. Its translation: CASSLGFEELFF.